These T cell receptor beta chains were read from a single sample in a study of blood T cell repertoires in COVID-19. Sequencing was performed with immunoSEQ multiplex PCR; in TCRdb, only in-frame clones are kept and a portion is missing. The sample has about 250,000 clones, nearly 90% seen once. Sequences were obtained from peripheral blood. Every receptor here comes from a man younger than 35 with active or convalescent COVID-19. Each CDR3 is given with its conserved first and last residue. The order of the fields is V gene, CDR3 length, D gene, clone size, J gene, CDR3 DNA, CDR3 protein. The D gene is left open where the match is weak. Not all rows give a size; the values are once, few, many and, for expanded clones, a class.

v_gene: TRBV27; len: 13; d_gene: -; abundance: -; j_gene: TRBJ2-7; CDR3nt: TGTGCCAGCAGTTTTGGGCGAATCTACGAGCAGTACTTC; CDR3aa: CASSFGRIYEQYF
v_gene: TRBV6-6; len: 13; d_gene: -; abundance: -; j_gene: TRBJ1-2; CDR3nt: TGTGCCAGCAGGTTCTTGGCCGACTATGGCTACACCTTC; CDR3aa: CASRFLADYGYTF
v_gene: TRBV5-6; len: 15; d_gene: TRBD2; abundance: -; j_gene: TRBJ2-1; CDR3nt: TGTGCCAGCAGCTTGCCTAGCGGTCTCTACAATGAGCAGTTCTTC; CDR3aa: CASSLPSGLYNEQFF
v_gene: TRBV6-5; len: 13; d_gene: TRBD1; abundance: -; j_gene: TRBJ1-2; CDR3nt: TGTGCCAGCAACCCGACAGGGACGAAAGGCTACACCTTC; CDR3aa: CASNPTGTKGYTF
v_gene: TRBV6-5; len: 15; d_gene: -; abundance: -; j_gene: TRBJ2-5; CDR3nt: TGTGCCAGCAGTTACGGGCCAGGGGGGAAAGAGACCCAGTACTTC; CDR3aa: CASSYGPGGKETQYF
v_gene: TRBV7-6; len: 15; d_gene: -; abundance: -; j_gene: TRBJ1-5; CDR3nt: TGTGCCAGCAGCTTAGCGGCGGCAGATAATCAGCCCCAGCATTTT; CDR3aa: CASSLAAADNQPQHF
v_gene: TRBV19; len: 13; d_gene: TRBD1; abundance: -; j_gene: TRBJ1-5; CDR3nt: TGTGCCAGTAGTCCGACAGGGGGTCAGCCCCAGCATTTT; CDR3aa: CASSPTGGQPQHF
v_gene: TRBV14; len: 13; d_gene: -; abundance: -; j_gene: TRBJ1-1; CDR3nt: TGTGCCAGCAGCGTAGGACGGGGCACTGAAGCTTTCTTT; CDR3aa: CASSVGRGTEAFF
v_gene: TRBV15; len: 13; d_gene: -; abundance: -; j_gene: TRBJ1-2; CDR3nt: TGTGCCACCAGCAGGGAGGCGAACTATGGCTACACCTTC; CDR3aa: CATSREANYGYTF
v_gene: TRBV9; len: 13; d_gene: -; abundance: once; j_gene: TRBJ2-5; CDR3nt: TGTGCCAGCAGCGTAGGGGGCACTGAGACCCAGTACTTC; CDR3aa: CASSVGGTETQYF
v_gene: TRBV5-4; len: 18; d_gene: TRBD2; abundance: -; j_gene: TRBJ2-1; CDR3nt: TGTGCCAGCAGCAAACCCTCCGGGGGGGCCGGGTCCTACAATGAGCAGTTCTTC; CDR3aa: CASSKPSGGAGSYNEQFF
v_gene: TRBV7-6; len: 14; d_gene: -; abundance: -; j_gene: TRBJ2-7; CDR3nt: TGTGCCAGCAGCTTAGTCAGGGAAGTCGGCGAGCAGTACTTC; CDR3aa: CASSLVREVGEQYF
v_gene: TRBV5-4; len: 15; d_gene: -; abundance: -; j_gene: TRBJ1-4; CDR3nt: TGTGCCAGCAGCCAGGACGGGGGAACTAATGAAAAACTGTTTTTT; CDR3aa: CASSQDGGTNEKLFF
v_gene: TRBV7-9; len: 16; d_gene: TRBD1; abundance: -; j_gene: TRBJ2-7; CDR3nt: TGTGCCAGCAGCTCTAGTATGGGAACAGGGGGCGGCGAGCAGTACTTC; CDR3aa: CASSSSMGTGGGEQYF
v_gene: TRBV27; len: 15; d_gene: TRBD2; abundance: -; j_gene: TRBJ2-7; CDR3nt: TGTGCCAGCAGCCAGACTAGCGGGAATCTTTACGAGCAGTACTTC; CDR3aa: CASSQTSGNLYEQYF
v_gene: TRBV19; len: 13; d_gene: -; abundance: -; j_gene: TRBJ1-1; CDR3nt: TGTGCCAGTATGGACTTCCCTGGGGCTGAAGCTTTCTTT; CDR3aa: CASMDFPGAEAFF
v_gene: TRBV7-2; len: 14; d_gene: -; abundance: few; j_gene: TRBJ2-7; CDR3nt: TGTGCCAGCAGCCCCGGTAGTCTCTCGTACGAGCAGTACTTC; CDR3aa: CASSPGSLSYEQYF
v_gene: TRBV29-1; len: 15; d_gene: TRBD1; abundance: -; j_gene: TRBJ1-2; CDR3nt: TGCAGCGCTTCCGACAGGGTACGGGCTAGCTATGGCTACACCTTC; CDR3aa: CSASDRVRASYGYTF
v_gene: TRBV12-3/TRBV12-4; len: 13; d_gene: TRBD2; abundance: -; j_gene: TRBJ2-7; CDR3nt: TGTGCCAGCCTCTTAGCGGGAAGAAGCGAGCAGTACTTC; CDR3aa: CASLLAGRSEQYF
v_gene: TRBV28; len: 13; d_gene: -; abundance: -; j_gene: TRBJ1-4; CDR3nt: TGTGCCAGCAGTTGGACAGCTAATGAAAAACTGTTTTTT; CDR3aa: CASSWTANEKLFF
v_gene: TRBV6-5; len: 16; d_gene: TRBD1; abundance: -; j_gene: TRBJ2-1; CDR3nt: TGTGCCAGCAGTTACCCCGACAGGGTAGGTGGGAATGAGCAGTTCTTC; CDR3aa: CASSYPDRVGGNEQFF
v_gene: TRBV5-1; len: 13; d_gene: TRBD1; abundance: -; j_gene: TRBJ1-2; CDR3nt: TGCGCCAGCAGCCAAAGACAGGGGGATGGCTACACCTTC; CDR3aa: CASSQRQGDGYTF
v_gene: TRBV9; len: 16; d_gene: TRBD2; abundance: -; j_gene: TRBJ2-2; CDR3nt: TGTGCCAGCAGCGCCCCCGGGGGGGGGTACACCGGGGAGCTGTTTTTT; CDR3aa: CASSAPGGGYTGELFF
v_gene: TRBV25-1; len: 14; d_gene: TRBD1; abundance: -; j_gene: TRBJ1-6; CDR3nt: TGTGCCAGCAAAGGACAGGGGCCGAATTCACCCCTCCACTTT; CDR3aa: CASKGQGPNSPLHF
v_gene: TRBV5-4; len: 17; d_gene: TRBD1; abundance: -; j_gene: TRBJ2-2; CDR3nt: TGTGCCAGCAGCCAGTACGGGACAGGGCGCGACACCGGGGAGCTGTTTTTT; CDR3aa: CASSQYGTGRDTGELFF